Listed below are T cell receptor beta chains from one sample, sequenced in a study of blood T cell repertoires in COVID-19. Method: immunoSEQ multiplex PCR; TCRdb's copy keeps in-frame clones and lacks some. The data show roughly 250,000 clones, roughly 89% seen once. The specimen sequenced was PBMCs or T cells enriched from blood (not recorded which). Source of these receptors: a man aged 40-55 years who had recovered from COVID-19. CDR3s include the opening cysteine and the closing phenylalanine or tryptophan. The D gene is left open where the match is weak. Clone size is given for some rows only: seen once, a few or many times, or a class if the clone is expanded.

- | TRBJ1-1 | - | TRBV5-6 | CASSLYVRGFEAFF | TGTGCCAGCAGCTTGTATGTGCGGGGTTTCGAAGCTTTCTTT
TRBD2 | TRBJ2-7 | - | TRBV7-8 | CASSRLASYEQYF | TGTGCCAGCAGCCGACTAGCATCCTACGAGCAGTACTTC
TRBD1 | TRBJ2-6 | - | TRBV11-3 | CASSLDWWTGTGANVLTF | TGTGCCAGCAGCTTAGATTGGTGGACAGGGACTGGGGCCAACGTCCTGACTTTC
TRBD1 | TRBJ2-7 | - | TRBV27 | CASRRTGSGDEQYF | TGTGCCAGCAGGAGGACAGGGTCGGGCGACGAGCAGTACTTC
TRBD1 | TRBJ1-5 | once | TRBV27 | CASSLSPQGNQPQHF | TGTGCCAGCAGTTTATCGCCACAGGGGAATCAGCCCCAGCATTTT
TRBD2 | TRBJ2-2 | - | TRBV11-3 | CASSRGLANTGELFF | TGTGCCAGTAGTCGGGGACTAGCTAACACCGGGGAGCTGTTTTTT
- | TRBJ1-3 | - | TRBV3-1/TRBV3-2 | CASSQDLQALNTIYF | TGTGCCAGCAGCCAAGATCTTCAGGCGTTAAACACCATATATTTT
- | TRBJ2-1 | - | TRBV24-1 | CATSPRAGNLNEQFF | TGTGCCACCAGTCCCCGCGCCGGGAACCTCAATGAGCAGTTCTTC
- | TRBJ2-1 | - | TRBV24-1 | CATSDTYNEQFF | TGTGCCACCAGTGATACTTACAATGAGCAGTTCTTC
TRBD1 | TRBJ2-7 | - | TRBV11-2 | CASSPGTAYEQYF | TGTGCCAGCAGCCCCGGGACAGCTTACGAGCAGTACTTC
- | TRBJ1-2 | - | TRBV28 | CASRATGANYGYTF | TGTGCCAGCAGGGCGACAGGCGCTAACTATGGCTACACCTTC
- | TRBJ1-2 | - | TRBV19 | CASCLRAAGYGYTF | TGTGCCAGTTGCCTCAGGGCGGCTGGATATGGCTACACCTTC
TRBD2 | TRBJ2-1 | - | TRBV6-5 | CASIPRSSGYNEQFF | TGTGCCAGCATTCCCCGGTCTAGCGGCTACAATGAGCAGTTCTTC
TRBD1 | TRBJ2-1 | - | TRBV27 | CASSPRQGSDEQFF | TGTGCCAGCAGTCCCCGACAGGGTTCGGATGAGCAGTTCTTC
TRBD1 | TRBJ1-2 | - | TRBV6-5 | CASSYDRGRDYGYTF | TGTGCCAGCAGTTACGACAGGGGGCGCGACTATGGCTACACCTTC
- | TRBJ2-7 | - | TRBV6-5 | CASSQLQGPNEQYF | TGTGCCAGCAGTCAGCTACAGGGACCCAACGAGCAGTACTTC
- | TRBJ2-6 | few | TRBV19 | CASSIGLGGTQGRRTGANVLTF | TGTGCCAGTAGTATAGGACTGGGCGGGACTCAAGGACGGAGGACTGGGGCCAACGTCCTGACTTTC
- | TRBJ1-2 | - | TRBV7-9 | CASSLGLPGGYTF | TGTGCCAGCAGCCTAGGACTCCCTGGTGGCTACACCTTC
- | TRBJ2-3 | - | TRBV20-1 | CSASSGEATGFYTDTQYF | TGCAGTGCTAGTTCTGGCGAGGCCACGGGTTTTTACACAGATACGCAGTATTTT
- | TRBJ1-2 | - | TRBV28 | CASGGQVFGYTF | TGTGCCAGCGGAGGGCAGGTCTTTGGCTACACCTTC
- | TRBJ2-2 | - | TRBV10-3 | CAISDVGWGVNTGELFF | TGTGCCATCAGTGATGTCGGGTGGGGAGTGAACACCGGGGAGCTGTTTTTT
TRBD2 | TRBJ2-1 | - | TRBV2 | CASSHTSGGPSNEQFF | TGTGCCAGCAGTCATACTAGCGGGGGACCGAGTAATGAGCAGTTCTTC
- | TRBJ1-2 | - | TRBV7-2 | CASSPRTDRYGYTF | TGTGCCAGCAGCCCGCGGACTGACCGCTATGGCTACACCTTC
TRBD1 | TRBJ2-3 | - | TRBV3-1/TRBV3-2 | CASSQTGPTDTQYF | TGTGCCAGCAGCCAGACAGGGCCCACAGATACGCAGTATTTT
- | TRBJ1-3 | - | TRBV13 | CASSPHAQGPSSGNTIYF | TGTGCCAGCAGCCCCCATGCACAGGGACCTTCCTCTGGAAACACCATATATTTT
- | TRBJ1-3 | - | TRBV11-2 | CASSLVGAGPGNTIYF | TGTGCCAGCAGCTTAGTCGGCGCAGGGCCTGGAAACACCATATATTTT
- | TRBJ1-1 | - | TRBV6-6 | CASSYSRGFEAFF | TGTGCCAGCAGTTACTCTAGGGGATTTGAAGCTTTCTTT
- | TRBJ1-4 | - | TRBV11-2 | CASSLERATNEKLFF | TGTGCCAGCAGCTTAGAAAGAGCAACTAATGAAAAACTGTTTTTT
- | TRBJ1-2 | once | TRBV6-2/TRBV6-3 | CASSSPGTSNYGYTF | TGTGCCAGCAGTTCCCCCGGGACATCTAACTATGGCTACACCTTC
- | TRBJ1-6 | - | TRBV7-2 | CASSSRNSPLHF | TGTGCCAGCAGCTCTCGTAATTCACCCCTCCACTTT
- | TRBJ2-5 | once | TRBV5-5 | CASSLAQGLRETQYF | TGTGCCAGCAGCCTGGCTCAGGGGTTACGAGAGACCCAGTACTTC
- | TRBJ1-1 | once | TRBV7-9 | CASSSQYRMNTEAFF | TGTGCCAGCAGCTCCCAATACAGAATGAACACTGAAGCTTTCTTT
- | TRBJ1-2 | - | TRBV11-2 | CASSSDITHYGYTF | TGTGCCAGCAGCTCCGACATAACCCACTATGGCTACACCTTC
TRBD1 | TRBJ2-1 | - | TRBV9 | CASSALGQGFYEQFF | TGTGCCAGCAGCGCCCTCGGACAGGGGTTCTATGAGCAGTTCTTC
TRBD1 | TRBJ1-5 | - | TRBV28 | CASSITGDSNQPQHF | TGTGCCAGCAGTATAACAGGGGATAGCAATCAGCCCCAGCATTTT
TRBD2 | TRBJ2-2 | - | TRBV27 | CASSMRLATQSGELFF | TGTGCCAGCAGTATGAGACTAGCCACTCAGTCCGGGGAGCTGTTTTTT
- | TRBJ1-5 | - | TRBV12-5 | CASGFGGNQPQHF | TGTGCTAGTGGGTTCGGGGGGAATCAGCCCCAGCATTTT
- | TRBJ1-4 | - | TRBV28 | CASSSPGELNEKLFF | TGTGCCAGCAGTTCCCCGGGGGAGCTTAATGAAAAACTGTTTTTT
- | TRBJ1-5 | - | TRBV19 | CDWVRATQPQHF | TGTGACTGGGTCAGGGCGACTCAGCCCCAGCATTTT
TRBD1 | TRBJ2-7 | - | TRBV27 | CASSFQGVYEQYF | TGTGCCAGCAGTTTCCAGGGGGTTTACGAGCAGTACTTC